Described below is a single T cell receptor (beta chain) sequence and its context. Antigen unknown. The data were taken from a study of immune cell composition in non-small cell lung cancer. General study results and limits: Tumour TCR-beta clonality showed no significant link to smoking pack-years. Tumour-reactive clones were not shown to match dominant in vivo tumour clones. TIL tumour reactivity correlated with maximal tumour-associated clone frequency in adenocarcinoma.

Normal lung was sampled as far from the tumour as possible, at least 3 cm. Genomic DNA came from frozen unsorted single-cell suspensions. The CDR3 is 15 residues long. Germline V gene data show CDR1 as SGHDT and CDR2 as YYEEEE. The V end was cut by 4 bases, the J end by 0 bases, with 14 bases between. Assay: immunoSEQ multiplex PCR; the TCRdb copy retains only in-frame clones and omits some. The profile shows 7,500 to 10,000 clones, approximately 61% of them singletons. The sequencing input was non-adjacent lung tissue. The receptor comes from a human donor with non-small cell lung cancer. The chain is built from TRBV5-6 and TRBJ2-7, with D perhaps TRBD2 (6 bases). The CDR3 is CASSIPGESSYEQYF. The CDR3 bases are TGTGCCAGCAGCATACCGGGAGAAAGCTCCTACGAGCAGTACTTC.